This TCR beta chain was identified in a study of blood T cell repertoires in COVID-19. Study as a whole: Samples came from the United States, Italy and Spain, spanning acute and convalescent COVID-19. Sources were T cells, B-cell-depleted T cells, or PBMCs; the material itself was cDNA or gDNA.

As handled by the study authors: Reference gene primer amplification in the assay estimated nucleated cell counts. Data came from immunoSEQ multiplex PCR; TCRdb stores just in-frame clones and leaves some out. For V, J and clone size, that table is used; D and trimming come from the DNA. The table shows some 120,000 clones, with about four fifths occurring only once. V lost 6 bases and J lost 7; bases outside the gene matches: 11. The CDR3 is made up of 14 amino acids. Germline V gives CDR1 LNHDA, CDR2 SQIVND (reference sequence). The chain links TRBV19 to TRBJ1-2, with 7 bases aligning to TRBD1. The receptor's source is a human donor in a cohort sampled during active COVID-19. Input material: peripheral blood. CDR3 bases: TGTGCCAGTAGGGGGCCGGACAGGTTGATTGGCTACACCTTC. Its translation is CASRGPDRLIGYTF. Based on the CDR3 plus reference TRBV19 and TRBJ1-2, the full variable domain is DGGITQSPKYLFRKEGQNVTLSCEQNLNHDAMYWYRQDPGQGLRLIYYSQIVNDFQKGDIAEGYSVSREKKESFPLTVTSAQKNPTAFYLCASRGPDRLIGYTFGSGTRLTVV.